This T cell receptor (beta chain) came from a study of cytomegalovirus exposure and HLA in healthy donors. Study findings and constraints: Later on, an analysis tied 15,000 or so TCR beta sequences to HLA alleles at 0.05 false discovery rate.

Comments on this clone: Antigen specificity is unknown.

CDR3 size: 13 residues. Germline V CDR1 and CDR2: SGHTA, FQGTGA. Trimming removed 4 bases at V and 5 bases at J, with 11 bases between. The primer mix had 60 Vbeta and 13 Jbeta primers. Assay used: immunoSEQ multiplex PCR; TCRdb lists only in-frame clones, some missing. This sample carries around 130,000 clones, 70% to 85% of them seen once, and the ten largest clones take about 2.5%. The sequencing input was PBMCs. The sequence was obtained from a boy younger than 10 in good health and CMV-seronegative. This chain connects TRBV7-3 to TRBJ1-1; no clear D gene. CDR3 protein: CASSSGPGTEAFF. In DNA form, the CDR3 reads TGTGCCAGCAGCTCGGGCCCGGGGACTGAAGCTTTCTTT.